One and the same sample provided the 25 T cell receptor beta chains below, sequenced in a study of T cell responses to AZD1222 COVID-19 vaccine. The method was immunoSEQ multiplex PCR; TCRdb's version includes in-frame clones alone and lacks a portion of them. The sample holds more than 35,000 clones, about 80% seen once. Material: peripheral blood, obtained 28 days after the second dose of the MenACWY control vaccine. The receptors stem from an adult who received the MenACWY meningococcal vaccine as a control.

V and J are TRBV2 and TRBJ2-1; 7 bases are shared with TRBD2. This CDR3 has 15 residues. J was trimmed by 3 bases and V by 5 bases; bases with no gene match: 7. CDR1 is SNHLY, CDR2 FYNNEI, per germline. This CDR3 reads CASSPASGYYNEQFF. The CDR3 DNA is TGTGCCAGCAGTCCCGCTAGCGGTTACTACAATGAGCAGTTCTTC. Using reference TRBV2 and TRBJ2-1 for the parts outside the CDR3, the full variable domain is EPEVTQTPSHQVTQMGQEVILRCVPISNHLYFYWYRQILGQKVEFLVSFYNNEISEKSEIFDDQFSVERPDGSNFTLKIRSTKLEDSAMYFCASSPASGYYNEQFFGPGTRLTVL.

V gene TRBV29-1 combines with J gene TRBJ1-2, with 7 nucleotides matching TRBD1. CDR1 and CDR2 from the germline V gene are SQVTM and ANQGSEA. The CDR3 loop spans 12 amino acids. Losses at the gene ends were 6 bases for V and 8 bases for J; bases not matched to a gene: 9. For the CDR3, the DNA is TGCAGCGTGCGAGAACAGGGGATCGGCTACACCTTC. Protein: CSVREQGIGYTF.

J is TRBJ1-1 and V is TRBV18; maybe TRBD1 (5 bases). The CDR3 has 17 amino acids. V lost 2 bases to trimming and J lost 3 bases, with 19 bases between them. Germline V gene lookup returns CDR1 KGHSH and CDR2 LQKENI. The CDR3 region is CASSPSRGSGADTEAFF. CDR3 coding DNA: TGTGCCAGCTCACCATCGCGGGGGAGCGGAGCGGACACTGAAGCTTTCTTT.

This clone was counted once. The CDR3 coding sequence is TGTGCCAGCAGCAAACAGGGAAGGGGCAATGAGCAGTTCTTC. It yields the protein CASSKQGRGNEQFF. The chain uses TRBV27 and TRBJ2-1, with D perhaps TRBD1 (6 bases). The CDR3 has 14 residues. The germline gives CDR1 MNHEY, CDR2 SMNVEV (reference sequence). V was cut by 6 bases and J by 6 bases, with 15 bases left in between.

The chain carries TRBV5-6 and TRBJ1-4; TRBD1 might be the D (5 bases). V was shortened by 4 bases and J by 5 bases, with 12 bases between the two germline ends. The germline V gene has CDR1 SGHDT and CDR2 YYEEEE. The CDR3 has 14 residues. The CDR3: CASSPRDQNEKLFF. CDR3 sequence (DNA): TGTGCCAGCAGCCCCAGGGATCAGAATGAAAAACTGTTTTTT.

The chain uses TRBV7-9 and TRBJ2-3, with D perhaps assigned TRBD1 or TRBD2 (6 bases each). This CDR3 contains 14 residues. Germline V gene data show CDR1 as SEHNR and CDR2 as FQNEAQ (reference sequence). V shed 6 bases and J shed 2 bases, with 12 bases lying between them. CDR3 loop: CASRRGDLTDTQYF. CDR3 DNA: TGTGCCAGCAGGAGGGGGGACCTCACAGATACGCAGTATTTT.

Only a few counts were recorded for this clone. V usage is TRBV11-2 and J usage is TRBJ1-1; D gene unclear. The length of the CDR3 is 14 residues. Germline V gene data show CDR1 as SGHAT and CDR2 as FQNNGV. V was trimmed by 5 bases and J by 5 bases, leaving 15 bases between them. CDR3 in amino acids: CASSPRLSGTEAFF. CDR3 nucleotide sequence: TGTGCCAGCAGCCCCCGCTTGAGCGGGACTGAAGCTTTCTTT. The full variable domain, rest sourced from reference TRBV11-2 and TRBJ1-1, is EAGVAQSPRYKIIEKRQSVAFWCNPISGHATLYWYQQILGQGPKLLIQFQNNGVVDDSQLPKDRFSAERLKGVDSTLKIQPAKLEDSAVYLCASSPRLSGTEAFFGQGTRLTVV.

The chain recombines TRBV12-3 or TRBV12-4 with TRBJ1-2; no reliable D call. Trimming removed 10 bases at V and 6 bases at J, with 12 bases between. The CDR3 is 11 residues long. The CDR3 loop is CATSPRDGYTF. CDR3 nucleotides: TGTGCCACCTCCCCTAGGGATGGCTACACCTTC.

With respect to this clone: Relative to the germline gene, one junction end is altered; a read error may explain this. The chain uses TRBV5-4 and TRBJ2-7; 9 bases are shared with TRBD1. This CDR3 is 14 amino acids long. Germline CDR1 is SGHNT and CDR2 is YYREEE (reference sequence). The CDR3 DNA sequence: TGTGCCAGCAGCTTGGGGAGGGGACAGGGTGTGAAGAACTTC. Its translation is CASSLGRGQGVKNF.

The chain recombines TRBV2 with TRBJ1-5; tentative D call: TRBD1 (5 bases). With 6 bases removed from V and 4 bases from J, the gap between germline ends came to 16 bases. Germline CDR1 reads SNHLY; CDR2 reads FYNNEI. This CDR3 is built from 15 residues. The CDR3: CASRDSFLRNQPQHF. CDR3 sequence (DNA): TGTGCCAGCAGAGACAGTTTTCTACGGAATCAGCCCCAGCATTTT.

The chain has TRBV11-2 and TRBJ2-1; 7 nucleotides line up with TRBD2. With 7 bases clipped from V and 0 bases from J, the junction kept 15 bases outside the gene matches. Germline V gene sequence: CDR1 SGHAT, CDR2 FQNNGV. The CDR3 runs 18 residues. The CDR3 DNA is TGTGCCAGCACGGGGGGTTTGGGTGCCAAGAGCTCCTACAATGAGCAGTTCTTC. This gives the protein CASTGGLGAKSSYNEQFF. Combining the CDR3 with reference TRBV11-2 and TRBJ2-1 gives the whole variable domain EAGVAQSPRYKIIEKRQSVAFWCNPISGHATLYWYQQILGQGPKLLIQFQNNGVVDDSQLPKDRFSAERLKGVDSTLKIQPAKLEDSAVYLCASTGGLGAKSSYNEQFFGPGTRLTVL.

This chain connects TRBV9 to TRBJ1-6; D is uncertain. The CDR3 has 12 amino acids. CDR1 and CDR2 (germline): SGDLS, YYNGEE. V dropped 0 bases and J dropped 9 bases, with 4 bases sitting between them. The CDR3 bases are TGTGCCAGCAGCGTAGGAGTTTCACCCCTCCACTTT. It yields the protein CASSVGVSPLHF.

The J gene is TRBJ1-6, the V gene TRBV14; D may be TRBD1 (5 bases). The CDR3 is 14 residues long. V lost 0 bases and J 8 bases, leaving 8 bases between the germline ends. Germline CDR1 SGHDN, CDR2 FVKESK. For the CDR3, the DNA is TGTGCCAGCAGCCAAGAACTGGGGGATTCACCCCTCCACTTT. It specifies CASSQELGDSPLHF.

This chain uses TRBV10-1 with TRBJ2-1; 10 bases are shared with TRBD1. Germline V lookup: CDR1 WNHNN, CDR2 SYGVQD (reference sequence). V lost 4 bases, J lost 6 bases, and 6 bases stayed unmatched. CDR3 length: 15 residues. The CDR3 reads CASSVRTGGFNEQFF. For the CDR3, the DNA is TGCGCCAGCAGTGTGAGGACAGGGGGATTCAATGAGCAGTTCTTC.

The V call is TRBV7-9, the J call TRBJ2-7, with a possible D match to TRBD1 (6 bases). Germline V lookup: CDR1 SEHNR, CDR2 FQNEAQ (reference sequence). V shed 3 bases and J shed 4 bases, with 13 bases lying between them. This CDR3 comprises 14 residues. CDR3 sequence (DNA): TGTGCCAGCAGCTTCGGACAGAGAAAATACGAGCAGTACTTC. This translates into CASSFGQRKYEQYF.

J is TRBJ1-2 and V is TRBV7-2; possibly TRBD1 for D (5 bases). There are 14 residues in the CDR3. Germline CDR1 and CDR2: SGHTA and FQGNSA. Trimming took 3 bases from V and 3 from J, leaving 11 bases between them. The CDR3 DNA reads as TGTGCCAGCAGCTTGGGACGGCTAGACTATGGCTACACCTTC. It translates to CASSLGRLDYGYTF.

V is TRBV9 and J is TRBJ1-2; D ambiguous. CDR3 length equals 13 residues. Germline CDR1 SGDLS, CDR2 YYNGEE. Deletions cut 4 bases from V and 3 bases from J, with 10 bases between. DNA of the CDR3: TGTGCCAGCAGCCCTATCACAGACTATGGCTACACCTTC. Amino acid sequence: CASSPITDYGYTF.

In its sample, this clone was seen a few times. The chain combines TRBV7-8 with TRBJ2-7; the match to TRBD2 covers 8 bases. Trimming removed 4 bases from V and 0 bases from J; junction bases left unmatched: 5. The CDR3 contains 15 residues. Germline V gene lookup returns CDR1 SGHVS and CDR2 FQNEAQ. The CDR3 DNA is TGTGCCAGCAGCTCGATTAGCGGGGACTCCTACGAGCAGTACTTC. Residues: CASSSISGDSYEQYF.

The J gene is TRBJ2-1, the V gene TRBV7-9; the match to TRBD2 covers 9 bases. This CDR3 has 15 amino acids. V gave up 0 bases and J gave up 7 bases; unmatched junction bases: 4. Germline V gives CDR1 SEHNR, CDR2 FQNEAQ (reference sequence). CDR3 protein: CASSLASGGGNEQFF. The CDR3 DNA reads TGTGCCAGCAGCTTAGCTAGCGGGGGAGGGAATGAGCAGTTCTTC.

This clone has a single count. The J gene is TRBJ2-1, the V gene TRBV6-5, with TRBD2 as a possible D gene (5 bases). The V end lost 2 bases, the J end lost 1 base, and 9 bases lay between the germline ends. Germline values: CDR1 MNHEY, CDR2 SVGAGI. The CDR3 spans 15 residues. Written as DNA, the CDR3 is TGTGCCAGCAGTTACGAGGGTAGGTCCTACAATGAGCAGTTCTTC. Protein sequence: CASSYEGRSYNEQFF.

This sequence joins TRBV6-5 and TRBJ2-3; D ambiguous. CDR3 length equals 11 residues. The V end lost 7 bases, the J end lost 2 bases, and 4 bases lay between the germline ends. In germline, CDR1 is MNHEY, CDR2 SVGAGI. DNA for the CDR3: TGTGCCAGCACAAACACAGATACGCAGTATTTT. Protein product: CASTNTDTQYF.

The rearrangement uses TRBV28 and TRBJ1-5; the D is unclear. CDR1 MDHEN and CDR2 SYDVKM come from the germline V gene. The CDR3 contains 12 residues. The V end lost 6 bases, the J end lost 4 bases, and 7 bases lay between the germline ends. The CDR3 protein is CASRLENQPQHF. The CDR3 region has the DNA TGTGCCAGCAGGCTGGAAAATCAGCCCCAGCATTTT.

The gene calls are TRBV11-2 and TRBJ1-2; 7 bases line up with TRBD1. V gave up 5 bases and J gave up 3 bases; unmatched junction bases: 6. The CDR3 totals 14 residues. Looked up from germline, CDR1 is SGHAT and CDR2 is FQNNGV. The CDR3 sequence is CASSRPGQHYGYTF. CDR3 coding DNA: TGTGCCAGCAGCCGGCCGGGACAGCACTATGGCTACACCTTC.

The V and J genes are TRBV29-1 and TRBJ1-1, with unresolved D. Germline CDR1 reads SQVTM; CDR2 reads ANQGSEA. V lost 3 bases, J lost 1 base, and 6 bases lay in between. This CDR3 spans 12 amino acids. CDR3 in amino acids: CSVDLTNTEAFF. As DNA, the CDR3 is TGCAGCGTTGATCTCACGAACACTGAAGCTTTCTTT.

The chain combines TRBV28 with TRBJ1-3; D might be TRBD1 (6 bases). This CDR3 is 16 amino acids long. Trimming removed 6 bases from V and 3 bases from J, with 18 bases in between. Germline V gene sequence: CDR1 MDHEN, CDR2 SYDVKM. CDR3 DNA: TGTGCCAGCAGCCCGAACGGAGGGGGGATTGGAAACACCATATATTTT. Translation gives CASSPNGGGIGNTIYF.